This T cell receptor (beta chain) was recovered during a study of T cell responses to AZD1222 COVID-19 vaccine. Across the whole study: Second doses were pooled across both intervals (about 4 or about 12 weeks). Findings and caveats of the study: Baseline testing showed seropositivity in only a handful of AZD1222 recipients. Increases in Spike-specific TCR breadth and depth were seen after two AZD1222 doses.

The trim removed 6 bases at V and 4 bases at J, leaving 6 bases unmatched. The CDR3 loop spans 16 amino acids. CDR1 and CDR2 (germline): MNHEY, SVGEGT. As regards this clone: Its target is unknown.

TCRdb keeps only in-frame clones here, not all; method: immunoSEQ multiplex PCR. The data show about 100,000 clones, with 88% seen just once and roughly 2% held by the top ten. The chain uses TRBV6-2 or TRBV6-3 and TRBJ1-6; 10 bases are a match to TRBD1. The sample was peripheral blood, taken on day 0 of AZD1222 vaccination. The origin of this receptor is an adult in good health. The CDR3 loop is CASSHGTGVYNSPLHF. The CDR3 DNA reads TGTGCCAGCAGCCACGGGACAGGGGTTTATAATTCACCCCTCCACTTT.